Each of the 18 T cell receptor beta chains below was sequenced from the same sample in a study of neurological immune-mediated disorders. Each CDR3 protein gets one entry after TCRdb re-called the 5' RACE reads with MiXCR. This table holds about 80,000 distinct CDR3 sequences, around a tenth found once. The sample consisted of PBMCs. The source is a man in his fifties or sixties in good health.

This clonotype has ten or more counts. This chain joins TRBV6-1 and TRBJ2-6; the match to TRBD1 covers 7 bases. This CDR3 spans 15 amino acids. Germline CDR1 MNHNS, CDR2 SASEGT. V lost 6 bases to trimming and J lost 2 bases; unmatched junction nucleotides: 4. The DNA for the CDR3 is TGTGCCAGCAGGCCAACAGGGGCTGGGGCCAACGTCCTGACTTTC. It is translated as CASRPTGAGANVLTF.

This clonotype was seen only a few times. This chain joins TRBV14 and TRBJ1-1, with D maybe TRBD1 (6 bases). V lost 1 base to trimming and J lost 4 bases, with 10 bases between them. The germline V gene encodes CDR1 SGHDN and CDR2 FVKESK. The CDR3 has 14 residues. The CDR3 nucleotides are TGTGCCAGCAGCCAAGCAGGGGACGGCACTGAAGCTTTCTTT. Amino acid sequence: CASSQAGDGTEAFF.

This clonotype was recorded at least ten times. The genes are TRBV6-6 and TRBJ2-1, with 15 bases identical to TRBD2. The CDR3 runs to 16 residues. From germline, CDR1 is MNHNY and CDR2 SVGAGI (reference sequence). V was pared by 4 bases and J by 7 bases, with 5 bases of the junction left unmatched. The chain's CDR3 is CASSFGLAGGENEQFF. CDR3 coding DNA: TGTGCCAGCAGTTTCGGACTAGCGGGAGGGGAAAATGAGCAGTTCTTC.

This clonotype occurred many times. This chain links TRBV7-9 with TRBJ1-5; unclear D gene. Per the germline V gene, CDR1 is SEHNR and CDR2 is FQNEAQ (reference sequence). This CDR3 contains 15 residues. V was cut by 5 bases and J by 0 bases, with 11 bases left in between. This CDR3 is CASSRDTHSNQPQHF. CDR3 DNA sequence: TGTGCCAGCAGCCGAGACACCCATAGCAATCAGCCCCAGCATTTT.

This clonotype was observed at least ten times. This rearrangement joins TRBV29-1 to TRBJ2-3; the match to TRBD2 covers 9 bases. CDR3 length: 18 residues. V trimming: 4 bases; J trimming: 2 bases; junction bases outside the gene matches: 16. CDR1 and CDR2 from the germline V gene are SQVTM and ANQGSEA. The CDR3 coding sequence is TGCAGCGTTGTACCTACTGAAACTAGCGGGTTACCCACAGATACGCAGTATTTT. It encodes CSVVPTETSGLPTDTQYF.

The table lists this clonotype with many counts. The chain combines TRBV11-2 with TRBJ2-7, with 10 bases identical to TRBD2. Trimming cost V 2 bases and J 3 bases; bases outside gene matches: 7. CDR1 is SGHAT and CDR2 is FQNNGV in the germline V gene. The CDR3 is 16 amino acids. The CDR3 nucleotides read TGTGCCAGCAGCTTACTTACGGGACTAGCGTACTACGAGCAGTACTTC. Its translation: CASSLLTGLAYYEQYF.

This clonotype was counted ten times or more. V gene TRBV12-3 or TRBV12-4 combines with J gene TRBJ2-3; D possibly corresponds to TRBD2 (7 bases). The length of the CDR3 is 14 residues. With 0 bases removed from V and 4 bases from J, the gap between germline ends came to 8 bases. The CDR3 region is CASSLAGGPDTQYF. The CDR3 bases are TGTGCCAGCAGTTTAGCGGGGGGGCCAGATACGCAGTATTTT.

This clonotype was recorded at least ten times. V usage is TRBV7-2 and J usage is TRBJ2-3, with D unclear. Trimming took off 4 bases at V and 1 base at J, with 15 bases between the two ends. CDR3 length equals 16 residues. Looked up from germline, CDR1 is SGHTA and CDR2 is FQGNSA. The CDR3: CASSSPWTSGTDTQYF. The CDR3 DNA reads as TGTGCCAGCAGCTCCCCGTGGACCTCGGGCACAGATACGCAGTATTTT.

This clonotype has ten or more counts. This CDR3 is CSARVYSNQPQHF. The CDR3 DNA follows: TGCAGTGCTCGGGTTTATAGCAATCAGCCCCAGCATTTT. This chain joins TRBV20-1 and TRBJ1-5; D ambiguous. The CDR3 is made up of 13 amino acids. Per the germline V gene, CDR1 is DFQATT and CDR2 is SNEGSKA (reference sequence). The V and J ends lost 5 bases and 0 bases respectively, with 8 bases between them.

This clonotype appeared many times. V gene TRBV11-2 combines with J gene TRBJ2-3, with 7 bases aligning to TRBD1. Losses at the gene ends were 4 bases for V and 3 bases for J; bases not matched to a gene: 7. Germline CDR1 SGHAT, CDR2 FQNNGV. CDR3 size: 15 residues. The CDR3 is CASSYRGIGTDTQYF. Written as DNA, the CDR3 is TGTGCCAGCAGCTACAGGGGAATTGGGACAGATACGCAGTATTTT.

This clonotype was counted at least ten times. V is TRBV10-3 and J is TRBJ2-4; D not certain. V was cut by 7 bases and J by 2 bases, with 12 bases left in between. CDR3 length: 14 amino acids. CDR1 ENHRY and CDR2 SYGVKD come from the germline V gene. DNA of the CDR3: TGTGCCATCATGGCGGCTGAGTCCAAAAACATTCAGTACTTC. This codes for CAIMAAESKNIQYF.

This clonotype was detected a few times. J is TRBJ2-1 and V is TRBV19, with D perhaps matching TRBD1 (5 bases). This CDR3 has 16 residues. CDR1 LNHDA and CDR2 SQIVND come from the germline V gene (reference sequence). With 4 bases removed from V and 4 bases from J, the gap between germline ends came to 17 bases. The CDR3 DNA is TGTGCCAGTAGTAGCAGGGCTTCGCACCCGTACAATGAGCAGTTCTTC. The encoded protein is CASSSRASHPYNEQFF.

This clonotype was counted many times. The chain is built from TRBV12-3 or TRBV12-4 and TRBJ2-3; the D is unclear. The germline V and J ends were trimmed by 5 bases and 4 bases, with 13 bases remaining between them. The CDR3 has 14 residues. CDR3 bases: TGTGCCAGCAGTCTAAAAGGCTTTGCAGATACGCAGTATTTT. It translates to CASSLKGFADTQYF.

This clonotype was observed at least ten times. The CDR3: CASSLGRSSGNTIYF. DNA for the CDR3: TGTGCCAGCAGCTTAGGACGGAGCTCTGGAAACACCATATATTTT. The chain couples TRBV13 to TRBJ1-3; D unresolved. CDR3 length: 15 amino acids. Germline loops: CDR1 PRHDT, CDR2 FYEKMQ (reference sequence). V lost 0 bases to trimming and J lost 0 bases, with 6 bases between them.

This clonotype has a count of ten or more. This rearrangement joins TRBV20-1 to TRBJ1-1; D not resolved. The V end lost 4 bases, the J end lost 5 bases, and 17 bases lay between the germline ends. Germline values: CDR1 DFQATT, CDR2 SNEGSKA (reference sequence). The CDR3 loop spans 14 amino acids. CDR3 protein: CSATPKGPGTEAFF. The CDR3 region has the DNA TGCAGTGCTACTCCTAAGGGTCCGGGGACTGAAGCTTTCTTT.

This clonotype occurred many times. The chain recombines TRBV7-8 with TRBJ1-5; no clear D. The CDR3 totals 16 residues. With 0 bases removed from V and 0 bases from J, the gap between germline ends came to 9 bases. Germline loops: CDR1 SGHVS, CDR2 FQNEAQ. The CDR3 sequence is CASSLARTPSNQPQHF. DNA for the CDR3: TGTGCCAGCAGCTTAGCCAGGACTCCTAGCAATCAGCCCCAGCATTTT.

The genes are TRBV6-1 and TRBJ2-4; D unresolved. Trimming took off 7 bases at V and 0 bases at J, with 19 bases between the two ends. The V gene's germline CDR1 is MNHNS and CDR2 SASEGT. The CDR3 has 17 amino acids. Here the CDR3 DNA reads TGTGCCAGCACCCGGGCCCGAGGAACCCAAGCCAAAAACATTCAGTACTTC. It encodes CASTRARGTQAKNIQYF.

Only a few counts were recorded for this clonotype. The J gene is TRBJ2-3, the V gene TRBV4-1; 7 bases match TRBD2. Germline V gene lookup returns CDR1 MGHRA and CDR2 YSYEKL. This CDR3 spans 16 amino acids. V lost 1 base and J lost 3; bases outside the gene matches: 7. CDR3 amino acids: CASSQGRWTSTDTQYF. The CDR3 DNA reads as TGCGCCAGCAGCCAAGGGAGATGGACTAGTACAGATACGCAGTATTTT.